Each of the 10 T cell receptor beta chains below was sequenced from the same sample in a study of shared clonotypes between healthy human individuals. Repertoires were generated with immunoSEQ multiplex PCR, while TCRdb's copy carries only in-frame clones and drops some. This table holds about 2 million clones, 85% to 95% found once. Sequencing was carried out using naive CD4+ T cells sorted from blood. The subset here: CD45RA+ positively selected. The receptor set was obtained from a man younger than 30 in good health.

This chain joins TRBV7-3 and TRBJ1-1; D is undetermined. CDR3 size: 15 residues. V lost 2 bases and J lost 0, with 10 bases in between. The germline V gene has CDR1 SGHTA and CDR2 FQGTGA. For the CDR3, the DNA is TGTGCCAGCAGCTTAGATGGCACGGTGAACACTGAAGCTTTCTTT. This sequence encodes CASSLDGTVNTEAFF.

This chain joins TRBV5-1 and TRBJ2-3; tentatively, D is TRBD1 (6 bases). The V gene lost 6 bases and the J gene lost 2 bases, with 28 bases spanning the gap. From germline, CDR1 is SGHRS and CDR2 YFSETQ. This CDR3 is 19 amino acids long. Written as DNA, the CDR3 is TGCGCCAGCACCCCATGGGGCTACAGGGAGACGGGAATCACAGATACGCAGTATTTT. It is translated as CASTPWGYRETGITDTQYF.

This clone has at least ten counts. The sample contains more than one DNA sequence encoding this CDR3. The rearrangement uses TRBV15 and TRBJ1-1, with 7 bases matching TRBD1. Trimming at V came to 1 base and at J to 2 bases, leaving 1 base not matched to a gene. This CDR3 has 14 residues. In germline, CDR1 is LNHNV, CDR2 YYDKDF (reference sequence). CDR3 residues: CATSRGGGNTEAFF. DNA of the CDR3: TGTGCCACCAGCAGAGGAGGGGGCAACACTGAAGCTTTCTTT.

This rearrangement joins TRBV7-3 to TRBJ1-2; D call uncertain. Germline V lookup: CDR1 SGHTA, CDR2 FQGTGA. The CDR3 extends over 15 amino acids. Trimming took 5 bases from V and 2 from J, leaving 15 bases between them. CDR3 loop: CASSATSGGNYGYTF. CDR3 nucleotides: TGTGCCAGCAGCGCAACCTCGGGAGGGAACTATGGCTACACCTTC.

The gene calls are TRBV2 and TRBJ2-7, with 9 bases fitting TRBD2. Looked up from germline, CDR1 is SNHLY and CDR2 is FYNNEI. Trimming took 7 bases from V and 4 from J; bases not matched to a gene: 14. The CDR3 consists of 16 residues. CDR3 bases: TGTGCCAGCACCACGGGCTTGGCGGGGGGGCGATACGAGCAGTACTTC. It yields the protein CASTTGLAGGRYEQYF.

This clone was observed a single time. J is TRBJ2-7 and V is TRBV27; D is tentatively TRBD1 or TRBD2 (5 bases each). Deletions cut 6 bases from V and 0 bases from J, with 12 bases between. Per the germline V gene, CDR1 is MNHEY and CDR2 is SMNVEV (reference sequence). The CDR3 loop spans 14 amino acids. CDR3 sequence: CASRVPGSSYEQYF. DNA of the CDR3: TGTGCCAGCAGGGTCCCAGGGAGCTCCTACGAGCAGTACTTC.

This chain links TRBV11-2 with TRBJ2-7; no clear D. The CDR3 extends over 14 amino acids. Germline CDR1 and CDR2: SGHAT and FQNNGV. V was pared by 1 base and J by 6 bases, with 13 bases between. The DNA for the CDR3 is TGTGCCAGCAGCTTAGTAGATGGGCAGGCCGAGCAGTACTTC. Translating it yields CASSLVDGQAEQYF.

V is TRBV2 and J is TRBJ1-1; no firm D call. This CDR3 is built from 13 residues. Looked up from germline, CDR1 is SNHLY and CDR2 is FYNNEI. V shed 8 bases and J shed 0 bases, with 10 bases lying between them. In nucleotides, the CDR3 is TGTGCCAGCGGTGGAGGTTTGAACACTGAAGCTTTCTTT. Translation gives CASGGGLNTEAFF.

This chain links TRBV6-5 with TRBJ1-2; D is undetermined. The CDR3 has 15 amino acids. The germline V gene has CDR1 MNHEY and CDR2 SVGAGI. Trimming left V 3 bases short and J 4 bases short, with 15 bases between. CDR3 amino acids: CASSYTRTTPYGYTF. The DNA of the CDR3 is TGTGCCAGCAGTTATACGCGGACGACGCCCTATGGCTACACCTTC.

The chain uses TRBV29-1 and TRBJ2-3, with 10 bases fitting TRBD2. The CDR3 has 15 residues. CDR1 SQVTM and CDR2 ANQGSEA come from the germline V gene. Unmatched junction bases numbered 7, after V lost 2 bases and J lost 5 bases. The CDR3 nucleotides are TGCAGCGTTGAAAGCGGGAGGGCCCGGGGAGATACGCAGTATTTT. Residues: CSVESGRARGDTQYF.